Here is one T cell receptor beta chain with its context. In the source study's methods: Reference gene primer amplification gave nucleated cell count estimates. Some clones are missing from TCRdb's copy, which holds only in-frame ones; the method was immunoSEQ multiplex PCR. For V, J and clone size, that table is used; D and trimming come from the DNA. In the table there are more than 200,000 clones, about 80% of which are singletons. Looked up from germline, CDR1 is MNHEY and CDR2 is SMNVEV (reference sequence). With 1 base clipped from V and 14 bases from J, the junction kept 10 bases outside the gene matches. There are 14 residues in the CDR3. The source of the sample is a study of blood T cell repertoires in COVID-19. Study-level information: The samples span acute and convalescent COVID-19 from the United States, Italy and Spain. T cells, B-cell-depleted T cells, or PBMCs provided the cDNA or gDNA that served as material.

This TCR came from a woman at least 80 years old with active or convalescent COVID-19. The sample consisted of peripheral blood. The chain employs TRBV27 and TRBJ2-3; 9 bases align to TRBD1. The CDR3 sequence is CASSLWGDREALYF. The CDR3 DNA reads TGTGCCAGCAGTTTATGGGGGGACAGGGAGGCGCTGTATTTT.